These 30 T cell receptor beta chains were sequenced from one sample in a study of metastatic and nonmetastatic thyroid tumors. Via MiXCR, TCRdb re-called the PCR reads. The repertoire consists of some 21,000 clones, with approximately 11% occurring once and the leading ten covering just under 30%. Each patient went into thyroid surgery without having received any treatment. Sequenced sample: blood. The receptors were sampled from a female donor with papillary thyroid cancer or a benign thyroid nodule (not recorded which). Some clones in this sample may be carry-over from other donors' samples.

This clone was seen many times. This chain's CDR3 is CASSYSIFDRPNPYEQYF. The CDR3 DNA sequence: TGTGCCAGCAGTTACTCGATTTTTGACAGGCCCAACCCCTACGAGCAGTACTTC. The rearrangement uses TRBV6-2 or TRBV6-3 and TRBJ2-7; tentatively, D is TRBD1 (6 bases). V shed 0 bases and J shed 2 bases, with 20 bases lying between them. Germline V gene data show CDR1 as MNHEY and CDR2 as SVGEGT. CDR3 length equals 18 residues.

As for this clone: At one boundary the junction diverges from the germline segment, which might be a read error. The chain recombines TRBV6-5 with TRBJ2-7; D is unresolved. In germline, CDR1 is MNHEY, CDR2 SVGAGI. The CDR3 spans 13 residues. CDR3 region: CASIYSTDYEQYF. CDR3 in DNA: TGTGCCAGCATTTACTCTACAGACTACGAGCAGTACTTC.

This clone was seen only a few times. This may be a read error: a much more frequent sequence differs by one nucleotide. The V and J genes are TRBV5-6 and TRBJ2-1; 8 positions agree with TRBD2. The CDR3 runs 17 residues. The V gene end was trimmed by 4 bases and the J gene end by 6 bases; junction bases not matched to a gene: 15. Germline lookup yields CDR1 SGHDT and CDR2 YYEEEE. CDR3 in amino acids: CASSLFGGGRLANEQFF. The CDR3 coding sequence is TGTGCCAGCAGCCTGTTTGGAGGCGGGAGGTTAGCCAATGAGCAGTTCTTC.

The table lists this clone with a few counts. The gene calls are TRBV10-1 and TRBJ2-1; TRBD1 is a possible D gene (5 bases). Trimming removed 3 bases at V and 8 bases at J, with 17 bases between. This CDR3 has 15 amino acids. The V gene's germline CDR1 is WNHNN and CDR2 SYGVQD (reference sequence). CDR3 amino acids: CASSERSPQGDEQFF. The CDR3, as DNA: TGCGCCAGCAGTGAACGGAGTCCTCAGGGCGATGAGCAGTTCTTC.

With respect to this clone: A read error is possible here, since a much larger clone lies one base away. The rearrangement links TRBV4-3 to TRBJ2-3; D gene ambiguous. Germline CDR1 LGHNA, CDR2 YSLEER. Trimming took off 5 bases at V and 0 bases at J, with 12 bases between the two ends. The CDR3 extends over 15 amino acids. The CDR3: CASSGSGPSTDTQYF. The CDR3 DNA reads as TGCGCCAGCAGCGGTTCTGGCCCTAGCACAGATACGCAGTATTTT.

In its sample, this clone was seen many times. This may stem from a read error, because a much larger clone lies one nucleotide away. The chain uses TRBV29-1 and TRBJ1-5; D is undetermined. The CDR3 totals 11 residues. Germline V gene lookup returns CDR1 SQVTM and CDR2 ANQGSEA. With 7 bases removed from V and 16 bases from J, the gap between germline ends came to 20 bases. CDR3 DNA sequence: TGCAGCGGTCTGGTACAGTGGTCACATCATTTT. Translating gives CSGLVQWSHHF.

This clone was found a few times. A much more abundant neighbour one base away suggests this may be a read error. This chain links TRBV7-6 with TRBJ1-1; no firm D call. Germline V gene sequence: CDR1 SGHVS, CDR2 FNYEAQ. The length of the CDR3 is 13 residues. The germline V and J ends were trimmed by 5 bases and 3 bases, with 10 bases remaining between them. CDR3 DNA sequence: TGTGCCAGCAGCCTTTCATGGGACACTGAAGCTTTCTTT. Translated: CASSLSWDTEAFF.

This clone was detected ten times or more. The CDR3: CASSPPRRRASTDTQYF. As DNA, the CDR3 is TGTGCCAGCAGTCCCCCACGGCGGCGGGCTAGCACAGATACGCAGTATTTT. The chain combines TRBV28 with TRBJ2-3; D is perhaps TRBD2 (5 bases). Germline CDR1 is MDHEN and CDR2 is SYDVKM. V was trimmed by 5 bases and J by 0 bases, leaving 18 bases between them. The CDR3 is 17 amino acids.

Ten or more counts support this clone. This chain connects TRBV9 to TRBJ2-1; TRBD2 matches at 9 bases. Losses at the gene ends were 0 bases for V and 6 bases for J; bases not matched to a gene: 4. The CDR3 runs 15 residues. CDR1 SGDLS and CDR2 YYNGEE come from the germline V gene. The CDR3 DNA reads TGTGCCAGCAGCGTAGGGGCTAGCGGGATCAATGAGCAGTTCTTC. Protein sequence: CASSVGASGINEQFF.

Regarding this clone: This could be a read error, since a much larger clone is one nucleotide away. This chain uses TRBV9 with TRBJ2-3; 7 nucleotides line up with TRBD2. CDR1 and CDR2 from the germline V gene are SGDLS and YYNGEE. The CDR3 consists of 16 residues. Here the CDR3 DNA reads TGTGCCAGCAGCCTACGGTTCGCGGGAGTGCCAGATGCGCAGTATTTT. This codes for CASSLRFAGVPDAQYF.

This clone was seen many times. V usage is TRBV20-1 and J usage is TRBJ1-1; unclear D gene. Trimming stripped 0 bases from V and 0 bases from J, with 11 bases between. The CDR3 runs to 15 residues. Germline V gene sequence: CDR1 DFQATT, CDR2 SNEGSKA (reference sequence). CDR3 in amino acids: CSARDLRTVNTEAFF. The CDR3, as DNA: TGCAGTGCTAGAGATCTCAGGACGGTGAACACTGAAGCTTTCTTT.

This clone has just one count. The CDR3 ends on some other residue instead of the conserved phenylalanine or tryptophan, so this is likely a read error. No DNA is shown, since the ends of the CDR3 on it are uncertain; the CDR3 is the one TCRdb lists. The V call is TRBV6-4, the J call TRBJ2-2; the table assigns TRBD2, which was not confirmed against the DNA. CDR1 is MRHNA, CDR2 SNTAGT, per germline. The CDR3 totals 13 residues, both ends included. The CDR3 region is CASSLLPTGELCV.

This clone was recorded many times. J is TRBJ2-3 and V is TRBV19, with 7 nucleotides matching TRBD2. Trimming cost V 2 bases and J 3 bases; bases outside gene matches: 2. Germline values: CDR1 LNHDA, CDR2 SQIVND (reference sequence). The CDR3 consists of 14 residues. CDR3 nucleotide sequence: TGTGCCAGTAGTATAACGGGAGGAACAGATACGCAGTATTTT. Protein sequence: CASSITGGTDTQYF. Drawing the rest from reference TRBV19 and TRBJ2-3, the complete variable domain is DGGITQSPKYLFRKEGQNVTLSCEQNLNHDAMYWYRQDPGQGLRLIYYSQIVNDFQKGDIAEGYSVSREKKESFPLTVTSAQKNPTAFYLCASSITGGTDTQYFGPGTRLTVL.

This clone was counted a few times. The V gene is TRBV4-3, the J gene TRBJ2-5; D is uncertain. Trimming stripped 0 bases from V and 4 bases from J, with 12 bases between. The CDR3 sequence is 15 residues long. Germline lookup yields CDR1 LGHNA and CDR2 YSLEER. CDR3 nucleotides: TGCGCCAGCAGCCAAGATTACGGCGCTCGAGAGACCCAGTACTTC. This codes for CASSQDYGARETQYF.

With respect to this clone: At one end the junction does not follow the germline gene, possibly because of a read error. V usage is TRBV28 and J usage is TRBJ2-7, with 7 bases that match TRBD2. The CDR3 has 16 residues. Germline lookup yields CDR1 MDHEN and CDR2 SYDVKM. CDR3 in amino acids: CAISLELAVVDYEQYF. In DNA form, the CDR3 reads TGTGCCATCAGTTTAGAGCTAGCGGTGGTAGACTACGAGCAGTACTTC.

There are many counts of this clone. V usage is TRBV28 and J usage is TRBJ2-7, with a possible D match to TRBD1 (6 bases). The CDR3 consists of 16 residues. V was pared by 4 bases and J by 1 base, with 17 bases between. Germline lookup yields CDR1 MDHEN and CDR2 SYDVKM. CDR3 residues: CASSYPPGQGSYEQYF. The CDR3 DNA sequence: TGTGCCAGCAGTTACCCCCCGGGGCAGGGGTCCTACGAGCAGTACTTC.

This clone is labeled as medium-sized. The CDR3 sequence: CASSETWAGRAPTGELFF. CDR3 nucleotide sequence: TGTGCCAGCAGTGAAACGTGGGCGGGGAGGGCCCCAACCGGGGAGCTGTTTTTT. The chain combines TRBV6-1 with TRBJ2-2; 7 bases fit TRBD2. Germline V gene data show CDR1 as MNHNS and CDR2 as SASEGT. This CDR3 is built from 18 residues. The V segment lost 2 bases and the J segment 5 bases; nucleotides outside the gene matches: 14.

This clone was detected many times. V usage is TRBV3-1 and J usage is TRBJ2-2, with TRBD1 matching 8 bases. The CDR3 has 18 amino acids. The V gene end was trimmed by 0 bases and the J gene end by 4 bases; junction bases not matched to a gene: 10. Germline lookup yields CDR1 LGHDT and CDR2 YNNKEL (reference sequence). The DNA of the CDR3 is TGTGCCAGCAGCCAAGAATTCCAGGGCAGGGGGCGCACCGGGGAGCTGTTTTTT. Its protein is CASSQEFQGRGRTGELFF.

In this sample, this clone turned up many times. A much larger clone lies a single base off, so this may be a read error. The V and J genes are TRBV15 and TRBJ2-2, with unresolved D. CDR1 and CDR2 (germline): LNHNV, YYDKDF (reference sequence). This CDR3 comprises 15 residues. CDR3 sequence (DNA): TGTGCCACCGGCAGAGACGGCGCGAACACCGGGGAGCTGTTTTTT. Translating it yields CATGRDGANTGELFF.

This clone was seen repeatedly, ten times or more. This chain uses TRBV28 with TRBJ2-1, with D unclear. Germline V lookup: CDR1 MDHEN, CDR2 SYDVKM. V lost 6 bases and J lost 5, with 14 bases in between. The CDR3 loop spans 14 amino acids. As DNA, the CDR3 is TGTGCCAGCAGCTTCGGTTGGGGAAACAATGAGCAGTTCTTC. Its translation: CASSFGWGNNEQFF.

This clone has more than one count but fewer than ten. CDR3 DNA: TGTGCCGTCAGTGGCCGAGAGGCTGGCGAGCAGTACTTC. Its protein is CAVSGREAGEQYF. This chain connects TRBV6-4 to TRBJ2-7, with unresolved D. CDR1 is MRHNA and CDR2 is SNTAGT in the germline V gene. This CDR3 has 13 amino acids. The V gene lost 11 bases and the J gene lost 6 bases, with 20 bases spanning the gap.

This clone was observed at least ten times. V usage is TRBV20-1 and J usage is TRBJ2-5; either TRBD1 or TRBD2 may fit D (5 bases each). Trimming removed 2 bases at V and 5 bases at J, with 12 bases between. The CDR3 spans 13 residues. Germline-derived CDR1 and CDR2 are DFQATT and SNEGSKA (reference sequence). DNA for the CDR3: TGCAGTGCTAGAAGGGGAGCTCGGGAGACCCAGTACTTC. This encodes CSARRGARETQYF.

This clone appeared many times. V usage is TRBV12-3 or TRBV12-4 and J usage is TRBJ1-3; D remains unclear. Trimming pared 7 bases from V and 0 bases from J, leaving 10 bases between. CDR3 length: 14 residues. The CDR3 DNA reads as TGTGCCAGCAATCGAATGAGCTCTGGAAACACCATATATTTT. This gives the protein CASNRMSSGNTIYF.

This rearrangement joins TRBV30 to TRBJ2-7; 9 nucleotides line up with TRBD2. Germline CDR1 GTSNPN, CDR2 SVGIG (reference sequence). V was clipped by 1 base and J by 3 bases; unmatched bases: 7. This CDR3 region has 15 residues. In DNA form, the CDR3 reads TGTGCCTGGAGTGGGGTTAGCGGGAGTATCTACGAGCAGTACTTC. Translating gives CAWSGVSGSIYEQYF.

This clone was seen ten or more times. The chain is built from TRBV7-2 and TRBJ1-5; D not resolved. Looked up from germline, CDR1 is SGHTA and CDR2 is FQGNSA. Trimming took 5 bases from V and 7 from J, leaving 12 bases between them. The CDR3 extends over 13 amino acids. CDR3 sequence (DNA): TGTGCCAGCAGCCGCGGCTACGGGCAGCCCCAGCATTTT. Its translation: CASSRGYGQPQHF.

This clone has at least ten counts. J is TRBJ2-3 and V is TRBV9; no reliable D call. V lost 3 bases and J lost 2, with 4 bases in between. This CDR3 comprises 12 residues. Germline CDR1 and CDR2: SGDLS and YYNGEE. As DNA, the CDR3 is TGTGCCAGCAGCGCCTCCACAGATACGCAGTATTTT. This encodes CASSASTDTQYF.

There are many counts of this clone. The chain links TRBV20-1 to TRBJ2-3; D call uncertain. The CDR3 spans 13 residues. Trimming took off 1 base at V and 2 bases at J, with 7 bases between the two ends. CDR1 is DFQATT, CDR2 SNEGSKA, per germline (reference sequence). Here the CDR3 reads CSARVGHTDTQYF. The DNA for the CDR3 is TGCAGTGCTAGAGTAGGCCACACAGATACGCAGTATTTT.

In this sample, this clone turned up many times. The chain carries TRBV20-1 and TRBJ2-2, with 8 bases identical to TRBD1. The ends lost 3 bases at V and 9 bases at J; junction bases unmatched: 12. Germline CDR1 is DFQATT and CDR2 is SNEGSKA (reference sequence). The CDR3 length is 15 residues. The CDR3 spells CSASSPTGAFRELFF. The CDR3 nucleotides are TGCAGTGCTAGTTCCCCGACAGGGGCGTTCCGGGAGCTGTTTTTT.

This clone is a singleton in its sample. This chain joins TRBV20-1 and TRBJ2-7; D remains ambiguous. The CDR3 length is 12 residues. The V end was cut by 7 bases, the J end by 2 bases, with 12 bases between. The V gene's germline CDR1 is DFQATT and CDR2 SNEGSKA (reference sequence). CDR3 in amino acids: CSVGILTYEQYF. The DNA of the CDR3 is TGCAGTGTGGGGATCTTAACCTACGAGCAGTACTTC.

This clone was counted many times. The chain couples TRBV4-2 to TRBJ2-7; 8 bases map to TRBD1. J was trimmed by 5 bases and V by 4 bases; bases with no gene match: 10. Germline CDR1 and CDR2: LGHNA and YNFKEQ. The CDR3 sequence is 15 residues long. This CDR3 reads CASSPNLDRAHEQYF. In nucleotides, the CDR3 is TGTGCCAGCAGCCCGAACCTGGACAGGGCCCACGAGCAGTACTTC.